A selection of T cell receptor beta chains follows, all from one sample in a study of blood T cell repertoires in COVID-19. Produced via immunoSEQ multiplex PCR; TCRdb's table is partial and in-frame only. The data contain roughly 170,000 clones, about four fifths of them singletons. Sequencing was performed on PBMCs or T cells enriched from blood (not recorded which). These receptors all come from a man over 45 who had recovered from COVID-19. The CDR3 runs from the conserved cysteine through the conserved F or W. The D gene is left open where the match is weak. Size tells how often a clone was seen (once, few, many) or the class of an expanded clone, and some rows leave it out.

J gene: TRBJ2-7
D gene: TRBD2
clone size: .
V gene: TRBV5-3
CDR3 protein: CARSPKRGSSYEQYF
CDR3 DNA: TGTGCCAGAAGCCCAAAGCGGGGGAGCTCCTACGAGCAGTACTTC

J gene: TRBJ1-1
D gene: .
clone size: .
V gene: TRBV16
CDR3 protein: CASSQSVAPGVTEAFF
CDR3 DNA: TGTGCCAGCAGCCAATCAGTGGCCCCGGGGGTCACTGAAGCTTTCTTT

J gene: TRBJ1-5
D gene: TRBD1
clone size: .
V gene: TRBV19
CDR3 protein: CASMHRGAQPQHF
CDR3 DNA: TGTGCCAGTATGCACAGGGGGGCTCAGCCCCAGCATTTT

J gene: TRBJ2-1
D gene: TRBD2
clone size: .
V gene: TRBV28
CDR3 protein: CASSLWAGTSGGNEQFF
CDR3 DNA: TGTGCCAGCAGTTTATGGGCCGGGACTAGTGGGGGTAATGAGCAGTTCTTC

J gene: TRBJ2-3
D gene: .
clone size: .
V gene: TRBV7-3
CDR3 protein: CASSFASGDTQYF
CDR3 DNA: TGTGCCAGCAGCTTCGCGTCGGGGGATACGCAGTATTTT

J gene: TRBJ1-5
D gene: .
clone size: .
V gene: TRBV2
CDR3 protein: CASSVDSYSNQPQHF
CDR3 DNA: TGTGCCAGCAGTGTGGACAGCTATAGCAATCAGCCCCAGCATTTT

J gene: TRBJ2-5
D gene: TRBD1
clone size: .
V gene: TRBV11-2
CDR3 protein: CASSQDRGRETQYF
CDR3 DNA: TGTGCCAGCAGCCAGGACAGGGGCAGAGAGACCCAGTACTTC

J gene: TRBJ2-2
D gene: .
clone size: .
V gene: TRBV7-8
CDR3 protein: CASSLGSDRNTGELFF
CDR3 DNA: TGTGCCAGCAGCTTAGGGTCCGACAGGAACACCGGGGAGCTGTTTTTT

J gene: TRBJ1-6
D gene: .
clone size: .
V gene: TRBV2
CDR3 protein: CASRPRRESSYNSPLHF
CDR3 DNA: TGTGCCAGCAGGCCCCGAAGGGAGAGCTCCTATAATTCACCCCTCCACTTT

J gene: TRBJ1-1
D gene: TRBD1
clone size: .
V gene: TRBV11-3
CDR3 protein: CASSRGQHTEAFF
CDR3 DNA: TGTGCCAGCAGCCGGGGACAGCACACTGAAGCTTTCTTT

J gene: TRBJ1-2
D gene: .
clone size: .
V gene: TRBV7-2
CDR3 protein: CASSPTGLNYGYTF
CDR3 DNA: TGTGCCAGCAGTCCAACGGGATTGAACTATGGCTACACCTTC

J gene: TRBJ2-7
D gene: .
clone size: .
V gene: TRBV6-5
CDR3 protein: CASRSGSSYEQYF
CDR3 DNA: TGTGCCAGTCGGTCGGGGAGCTCCTACGAGCAGTACTTC

J gene: TRBJ2-3
D gene: .
clone size: .
V gene: TRBV24-1
CDR3 protein: CATGGADTQYF
CDR3 DNA: TGTGCCACCGGAGGCGCAGATACGCAGTATTTT

J gene: TRBJ1-6
D gene: .
clone size: few
V gene: TRBV7-8
CDR3 protein: CASSRDAGRNSPLHF
CDR3 DNA: TGTGCCAGCAGTCGGGACGCGGGAAGAAATTCACCCCTCCACTTT